Described below is a single T cell receptor beta chain sequence and its context. The data are from a study of blood T cell repertoires in COVID-19. Study at large: Collection of acute and convalescent COVID-19 samples took place in the United States, Italy and Spain. PBMCs, B-cell-depleted T cells, or T cells were the source of the cDNA or gDNA that made up the material.

In the source study's methods: Quantification of nucleated cells was approximated via reference gene primer amplification. The data were produced by immunoSEQ multiplex PCR, yet TCRdb's version contains in-frame clones alone and is incomplete. The V and J calls and clone size were taken over from that table, and D and trimming were inferred from the DNA. The sample has about 210,000 clones; about four fifths are singletons. The V segment lost 7 bases and the J segment 4 bases; nucleotides outside the gene matches: 9. Germline-derived CDR1 and CDR2 are SGHDT and YYEEEE. The CDR3 extends over 15 amino acids.

The V gene is TRBV5-6, the J gene TRBJ2-3; TRBD1 matches at 10 bases. Sequenced sample: peripheral blood. The sequence derives from a woman between 50 and 59 years old with acute or convalescent COVID-19. The CDR3 loop reads CASPDRGLGADTQYF. As DNA, the CDR3 is TGTGCCAGCCCTGACAGGGGGCTCGGGGCAGATACGCAGTATTTT.